Shown below are 23 T cell receptor beta chains from a single sample sequenced in a study of memory CD4+ T cells and cytomegalovirus serostatus (dated by TCRdb to about 2019). Libraries were prepared through the immunoSEQ multiplex PCR assay. This immuneACCESS table, as held by TCRdb, lists in-frame sequences with V and J called but not all clones. Of the missing ones, under half trace to an unresolved V gene in checked studies; the others have no known cause. This sample comprises about 60,000 clones, roughly 77% of them detected only once. The ten biggest clones cover about 3% of the sample. A FACSAria II was used to sort memory CD4+ T cells, defined as single viable CD3+CD4+CD8-CD45RO+ cells. Sequencing was carried out using memory CD4+ T cells from blood. These receptors were obtained from an adult in good health and CMV-seropositive.

A single count supports this clone. A read error may produce the germline difference seen at one junction end. The J gene is TRBJ1-2, the V gene TRBV28, with unresolved D. The CDR3 runs to 8 residues. Germline V gene data show CDR1 as MDHEN and CDR2 as SYDVKM. The CDR3 region is CAIREIDF. The CDR3 bases are TGTGCCATCCGGGAAATAGACTTC.

This clone was seen a few times. The chain joins TRBV7-2 to TRBJ1-5, with no clear D. The V gene lost 1 base and the J gene lost 11 bases, with 15 bases spanning the gap. This CDR3 region has 14 residues. The germline V gene has CDR1 SGHTA and CDR2 FQGNSA. This CDR3 is CASSLGPQGGAQHF. CDR3 nucleotides: TGTGCCAGCAGCTTAGGACCGCAAGGTGGGGCCCAGCATTTT.

This chain links TRBV19 with TRBJ2-5; 9 positions agree with TRBD2. The CDR3 has 19 amino acids. Germline trimming cut 0 bases from V and 2 bases from J; bases unmatched to any gene: 13. The germline V gene encodes CDR1 LNHDA and CDR2 SQIVND (reference sequence). The CDR3 here is CASSIDSSLAGNMQETQYF. The CDR3 bases are TGTGCCAGTAGTATAGATAGTAGTCTAGCGGGAAACATGCAAGAGACCCAGTACTTC.

The table lists this clone with a count of one. This sequence joins TRBV5-4 and TRBJ2-2; weak D call: TRBD1 (5 bases). CDR1 is SGHNT, CDR2 YYREEE, per germline (reference sequence). Deletions cut 0 bases from V and 4 bases from J, with 13 bases between. CDR3 length: 16 amino acids. This CDR3 reads CASSLGGLDSTGELFF. The CDR3 nucleotides are TGTGCCAGCAGCTTGGGGGGCCTGGATTCCACCGGGGAGCTGTTTTTT.

A few counts support this clone. The chain uses TRBV5-8 and TRBJ2-7, with 9 positions matching TRBD2. V lost 0 bases to trimming and J lost 7 bases; unmatched junction nucleotides: 8. This CDR3 is 15 amino acids long. Germline CDR1 is SGHTS and CDR2 is YDEGEE. The CDR3 sequence is CASSLELAGVNEQYF. CDR3 DNA: TGTGCCAGCAGCTTGGAATTAGCGGGAGTTAATGAGCAGTACTTC.

The CDR3 coding sequence is TGTGCCAGCAGCTTAGCAGGGTCCTACGAGCAGTACGTC. Translation: CASSLAGSYEQYV. V usage is TRBV7-9 and J usage is TRBJ2-7; D gene unclear. Germline CDR1 and CDR2: SEHNR and FQNEAQ (reference sequence). This CDR3 has 13 amino acids. V gave up 0 bases and J gave up 1 base, with 4 bases separating them.

The rearrangement uses TRBV5-4 and TRBJ2-6, with D unresolved. Germline assignment: CDR1 SGHNT and CDR2 YYREEE (reference sequence). The CDR3 has 16 residues. With 3 bases removed from V and 0 bases from J, the gap between germline ends came to 10 bases. The DNA for the CDR3 is TGTGCCAGCAGCTCGGGCGTAGGCTCTGGGGCCAACGTCCTGACTTTC. Protein: CASSSGVGSGANVLTF.

The genes are TRBV29-1 and TRBJ1-3; 7 nucleotides agree with TRBD1. CDR1 SQVTM and CDR2 ANQGSEA come from the germline V gene. The CDR3 consists of 14 residues. The ends lost 6 bases at V and 0 bases at J; junction bases unmatched: 5. CDR3 residues: CSVRQGNSGNTIYF. The CDR3 region has the DNA TGCAGCGTACGACAGGGTAACTCTGGAAACACCATATATTTT.

This clone was seen more than once but under ten times. The chain uses TRBV9 and TRBJ2-7; possibly TRBD1 for D (6 bases). Germline values: CDR1 SGDLS, CDR2 YYNGEE. V lost 0 bases and J 3 bases, leaving 10 bases between the germline ends. The CDR3 covers 14 residues. CDR3 sequence (DNA): TGTGCCAGCAGCGTAGCGGTACAGGGCTACGAGCAGTACTTC. Its translation: CASSVAVQGYEQYF.

The rearrangement uses TRBV4-1 and TRBJ2-5, with 7 bases lining up with TRBD1. The CDR3 length is 16 residues. J gave up 5 bases and V 3 bases, and 12 bases lay outside the gene matches. Looked up from germline, CDR1 is MGHRA and CDR2 is YSYEKL. CDR3 sequence reads: CASSHSLQGTWETQYF. The DNA of the CDR3 is TGCGCCAGCAGCCATTCCCTACAGGGGACCTGGGAGACCCAGTACTTC.

This clone was detected a few times. The rearrangement joins TRBV9 to TRBJ1-3; D unclear. Trimming cost V 4 bases and J 0 bases, with 11 bases left between them. CDR3 size: 15 residues. Germline-derived CDR1 and CDR2 are SGDLS and YYNGEE. DNA of the CDR3: TGTGCCAGCAGCAATAGACTGCACTCTGGAAACACCATATATTTT. Amino acids: CASSNRLHSGNTIYF.

A few counts support this clone. The chain joins TRBV19 to TRBJ2-7, with D possibly TRBD1 on 5 matching bases. The CDR3 totals 13 residues. Germline CDR1 reads LNHDA; CDR2 reads SQIVND (reference sequence). The V end was cut by 6 bases, the J end by 4 bases, with 13 bases between. For the CDR3, the DNA is TGTGCCAGTAGCAGATCAGGGTTATACGAGCAGTACTTC. As protein: CASSRSGLYEQYF.

This clone was found once. The J gene is TRBJ1-5, the V gene TRBV28, with TRBD1 matching over 8 bases. The CDR3 has 13 amino acids. CDR1 and CDR2 from the germline V gene are MDHEN and SYDVKM. J lost 4 bases, V lost 8 bases, and 4 bases had no gene match. The chain's CDR3 is CASSRQGNQPQHF. The DNA of the CDR3 is TGTGCCAGCTCACGACAGGGGAATCAGCCCCAGCATTTT.

This sequence joins TRBV9 and TRBJ2-5; 12 bases line up with TRBD1. The CDR3 totals 16 residues. The ends lost 4 bases at V and 5 bases at J; junction bases unmatched: 9. Germline CDR1 SGDLS, CDR2 YYNGEE. The CDR3, as DNA: TGTGCCAGCAGCCAAAGACCCGGGACAGGGGGCGAGACCCAGTACTTC. Translating gives CASSQRPGTGGETQYF.

Here the CDR3 DNA reads TGTGCCAGCAGCACCGGGACTAGCGGAGGTGATACGCAGTATTTT. It encodes CASSTGTSGGDTQYF. This chain connects TRBV9 to TRBJ2-3; the match to TRBD2 covers 11 bases. Trimming took 4 bases from V and 6 from J; bases not matched to a gene: 7. The length of the CDR3 is 15 residues. The germline CDR1 and CDR2 sequences are SGDLS and YYNGEE.

This clone appeared a few times. This rearrangement joins TRBV7-2 to TRBJ2-3; D gene ambiguous. Trimming cost V 5 bases and J 5 bases, with 5 bases left between them. Germline V gene data show CDR1 as SGHTA and CDR2 as FQGNSA. The CDR3 runs to 11 residues. The CDR3 region is CASSRGDTQYF. The CDR3 DNA follows: TGTGCCAGCAGCCGTGGAGATACGCAGTATTTT.

This clone was seen at least ten times. The chain has TRBV29-1 and TRBJ1-1, with no clear D. Germline assignment: CDR1 SQVTM and CDR2 ANQGSEA. This CDR3 has 12 amino acids. V was pared by 3 bases and J by 6 bases, with 11 bases between. The CDR3 spells CSVEDAAAEAFF. In DNA, the CDR3 is TGCAGCGTTGAGGATGCTGCGGCTGAAGCTTTCTTT.

The CDR3 region is CSAQGNTQYF. The CDR3 DNA is TGCAGCGCCCAGGGGAATACGCAGTATTTT. The chain joins TRBV29-1 to TRBJ2-3; D possibly corresponds to TRBD1 (6 bases). In germline, CDR1 is SQVTM, CDR2 ANQGSEA. The CDR3 has 10 amino acids. Trimming took 7 bases from V and 7 from J, leaving 9 bases between them.

This chain connects TRBV2 to TRBJ2-1; TRBD1 matches at 12 bases. V was pared by 10 bases and J by 8 bases, with 9 bases of the junction left unmatched. The CDR3 length is 14 residues. The V gene's germline CDR1 is SNHLY and CDR2 FYNNEI. The DNA of the CDR3 is TGTGCCACCGTGGGACAGGGGGCCGGGGATGAGCAGTTCTTC. Translated, it gives CATVGQGAGDEQFF.

The genes are TRBV5-1 and TRBJ2-2, with D possibly matching TRBD2 (6 bases). Per the germline V gene, CDR1 is SGHRS and CDR2 is YFSETQ. With 3 bases removed from V and 6 bases from J, the gap between germline ends came to 12 bases. The CDR3 length is 14 residues. The CDR3 is CASSSFGEAGELFF. The CDR3 DNA reads TGCGCCAGCAGCTCCTTTGGGGAGGCCGGGGAGCTGTTTTTT.

The gene calls are TRBV27 and TRBJ1-1; D call uncertain. The CDR3 consists of 13 residues. The germline V gene encodes CDR1 MNHEY and CDR2 SMNVEV (reference sequence). V was clipped by 6 bases and J by 5 bases, with 13 bases between them. The CDR3 sequence is CASSYNYGTEAFF. CDR3 DNA sequence: TGTGCCAGCAGCTATAACTATGGGACTGAAGCTTTCTTT.

This rearrangement joins TRBV18 to TRBJ1-1; D call uncertain. This CDR3 spans 13 amino acids. From germline, CDR1 is KGHSH and CDR2 LQKENI. The V and J ends lost 3 bases and 1 base respectively, with 6 bases between them. The CDR3 nucleotides read TGTGCCAGCTCACCGCTCGGGAACACTGAAGCTTTCTTT. Residues: CASSPLGNTEAFF.

This clone has more than one count but fewer than ten. This sequence joins TRBV7-2 and TRBJ2-3; tentative D call: TRBD2 (6 bases). The CDR3 totals 13 residues. Per germline, CDR1 SGHTA and CDR2 FQGNSA. Trimming removed 5 bases from V and 9 bases from J, with 15 bases in between. CDR3 in amino acids: CASSQQHGRTQYF. CDR3 coding DNA: TGTGCCAGCAGCCAACAGCATGGGAGGACGCAGTATTTT.